The 18 T cell receptor beta chains below come from one sample, sequenced in a study of CD8 T cells in ankylosing spondylitis. In TCRdb, the 5' RACE reads were re-called with MiXCR into one record per CDR3 protein. The sample has around 150,000 distinct CDR3 sequences; around 10% are singletons. Sequencing was carried out using blood, either unsorted or a sorted T cell fraction (not recorded which). These receptors were obtained from a male donor with ankylosing spondylitis or in good health (not recorded which).

In nucleotides, the CDR3 is TGTGCCAGCAGCCCGAATAGCGGGGGGAGGGGGTCTCGGGAGACCCAGTACTTC. Its protein is CASSPNSGGRGSRETQYF. The genes are TRBV7-8 and TRBJ2-5; 10 positions agree with TRBD2. CDR1 SGHVS and CDR2 FQNEAQ come from the germline V gene. The CDR3 is 18 residues long. Trimming cost V 5 bases and J 5 bases; bases outside gene matches: 17.

This clonotype came up many times. This sequence joins TRBV12-3 or TRBV12-4 and TRBJ2-2, with TRBD2 identical over 8 bases. The CDR3 totals 15 residues. After removal of 3 bases from V and 5 bases from J, the junction contained 5 bases not matched to a gene. CDR3 in amino acids: CASSFSSGTTGELFF. The DNA of the CDR3 is TGTGCCAGCAGTTTCAGTAGCGGGACGACCGGGGAGCTGTTTTTT.

The table lists this clonotype with many counts. The CDR3 DNA sequence: TGTGCCAGCAGTCCAGGGGTAAAGAACTACGAGCAGTACTTC. It encodes CASSPGVKNYEQYF. The chain employs TRBV27 and TRBJ2-7; TRBD1 might be the D (6 bases). Germline CDR1 and CDR2: MNHEY and SMNVEV (reference sequence). The CDR3 is made up of 14 amino acids. V lost 5 bases and J lost 3, with 14 bases in between.

J is TRBJ2-7 and V is TRBV7-7; TRBD1 matches 9 bases. Germline-derived CDR1 and CDR2 are SSHAT and FNYEAQ (reference sequence). Trimming took 3 bases from V and 6 from J; bases not matched to a gene: 6. This CDR3 comprises 14 residues. This CDR3 reads CASSFGTGSREQYF. CDR3 bases: TGTGCCAGCAGCTTCGGGACAGGGTCCCGCGAGCAGTACTTC.

This clonotype has at least ten counts. The chain couples TRBV3-1 to TRBJ2-5, with 13 bases identical to TRBD2. V was pared by 0 bases and J by 2 bases, with 9 bases of the junction left unmatched. This CDR3 has 19 residues. CDR1 and CDR2 (germline): LGHDT, YNNKEL (reference sequence). The CDR3 region has the DNA TGTGCCAGCAGCCAAGATCGTAGACTAGCGGGGGGTTCTCAAGAGACCCAGTACTTC. The encoded protein is CASSQDRRLAGGSQETQYF.

The table lists this clonotype with a count of one. A much more abundant neighbour one base away suggests this may be a read error. The chain couples TRBV20-1 to TRBJ2-2; tentatively, D is TRBD2 (6 bases). The CDR3 runs 15 residues. V shed 6 bases and J shed 5 bases, with 19 bases lying between them. Germline V CDR1 and CDR2: DFQATT, SNEGSKA (reference sequence). CDR3 DNA sequence: TGCAGTGCCTCAATAGGAGGGTCGGGGACCGGGGAGCTGTTTTTT. Translated: CSASIGGSGTGELFF.

The sample holds many counts of this clonotype. This chain connects TRBV5-4 to TRBJ1-1; no clear D gene. CDR3 length: 12 amino acids. From germline, CDR1 is SGHNT and CDR2 YYREEE (reference sequence). Trimming left V 0 bases short and J 6 bases short, with 6 bases between. CDR3 nucleotide sequence: TGTGCCAGCAGCTTGGTAGGCTCTGAAGCTTTCTTT. This sequence encodes CASSLVGSEAFF. The whole variable domain, remainder taken from reference TRBV5-4 and TRBJ1-1, is ETGVTQSPTHLIKTRGQQVTLRCSSQSGHNTVSWYQQALGQGPQFIFQYYREEENGRGNFPPRFSGLQFPNYSSELNVNALELDDSALYLCASSLVGSEAFFGQGTRLTVV.

This chain joins TRBV7-2 and TRBJ2-2, with D hard to call. The CDR3 loop spans 14 amino acids. Trimming left V 5 bases short and J 6 bases short, with 13 bases between. Germline CDR1 reads SGHTA; CDR2 reads FQGNSA. CDR3 amino acids: CASSPARVSGELFF. Here the CDR3 DNA reads TGTGCCAGCAGCCCGGCTCGGGTATCCGGGGAGCTGTTTTTT.

This clonotype was picked up a small number of times. The J gene is TRBJ2-1, the V gene TRBV5-5, with D hard to call. The CDR3 is 15 residues long. CDR1 SGHKS and CDR2 YYEKEE come from the germline V gene (reference sequence). Trimming removed 4 bases at V and 7 bases at J, with 18 bases between. CDR3 in amino acids: CASSPGYLVMNEQFF. Written as DNA, the CDR3 is TGTGCCAGCAGCCCCGGTTACCTTGTTATGAATGAGCAGTTCTTC.

This clonotype occurred many times. This chain links TRBV29-1 with TRBJ2-1; TRBD2 agrees at 10 bases. This CDR3 spans 15 amino acids. Germline CDR1 SQVTM, CDR2 ANQGSEA. Germline trimming cut 5 bases from V and 2 bases from J; bases unmatched to any gene: 6. The CDR3 DNA reads as TGCAGCGTTATGGCTAGCGGGGGTCCCTACAATGAGCAGTTCTTC. Its protein product is CSVMASGGPYNEQFF.

This clonotype was seen many times. This sequence joins TRBV4-1 and TRBJ2-2, with 13 bases that match TRBD2. This CDR3 contains 20 residues. The V and J ends lost 2 bases and 7 bases, in that order; junction bases with no gene match: 16. Germline V CDR1 and CDR2: MGHRA, YSYEKL. CDR3 DNA sequence: TGCGCCAGCAGCCAACACTATACCCGGACTAGCGGGAGAGTAAGCGGGGAGCTGTTTTTT. Residues: CASSQHYTRTSGRVSGELFF.

The V gene is TRBV7-9, the J gene TRBJ1-4; D remains ambiguous. Germline V lookup: CDR1 SEHNR, CDR2 FQNEAQ (reference sequence). Trimming took 3 bases from V and 4 from J, leaving 9 bases between them. The CDR3 extends over 14 amino acids. The CDR3 DNA follows: TGTGCCAGCAGCTTCCGGTCTAATAATGAAAAACTGTTTTTT. Protein product: CASSFRSNNEKLFF.

This clonotype has a count of ten or more. The chain employs TRBV29-1 and TRBJ1-4, with D maybe TRBD1 (5 bases). The CDR3 has 16 residues. Germline V gene data show CDR1 as SQVTM and CDR2 as ANQGSEA. The V end lost 4 bases, the J end lost 1 base, and 16 bases lay between the germline ends. As DNA, the CDR3 is TGCAGCGTTGGGGGAGGGGAGACTCAAACTAATGAAAAACTGTTTTTT. It specifies CSVGGGETQTNEKLFF. The variable domain in full, completed from reference TRBV29-1 and TRBJ1-4, reads SAVISQKPSRDICQRGTSLTIQCQVDSQVTMMFWYRQQPGQSLTLIATANQGSEATYESGFVIDKFPISRPNLTFSTLTVSNMSPEDSSIYLCSVGGGETQTNEKLFFGSGTQLSVL.

This clonotype has a handful of counts. The chain uses TRBV6-4 and TRBJ2-1; D is possibly TRBD2 (6 bases). Germline V gene sequence: CDR1 MRHNA, CDR2 SNTAGT. Deletions cut 6 bases from V and 8 bases from J, with 14 bases between. The CDR3 covers 13 residues. For the CDR3, the DNA is TGTGCCAGCAGGAAGGAGGGCAACGATGAGCAGTTCTTC. Residues: CASRKEGNDEQFF.

This chain connects TRBV11-2 to TRBJ2-5, with TRBD2 identical over 8 bases. The germline V gene has CDR1 SGHAT and CDR2 FQNNGV. V lost 2 bases and J lost 1; bases outside the gene matches: 9. The length of the CDR3 is 17 residues. The CDR3 DNA follows: TGTGCCAGCAGCTTATTGCTGGCGGGAGGACCCCAAGAGACCCAGTACTTC. Translation: CASSLLLAGGPQETQYF.

This clonotype has a count of ten or more. This chain joins TRBV20-1 and TRBJ2-3, with unresolved D. Germline V lookup: CDR1 DFQATT, CDR2 SNEGSKA (reference sequence). The CDR3 length is 12 residues. Trimming cost V 6 bases and J 4 bases, with 11 bases left between them. Written as DNA, the CDR3 is TGCAGTGCAAAGAGGATCCCAGATACGCAGTATTTT. Its translation is CSAKRIPDTQYF.

V is TRBV12-3 or TRBV12-4 and J is TRBJ1-2; no clear D gene. The CDR3 is 14 residues long. V shed 5 bases and J shed 4 bases, with 14 bases lying between them. DNA for the CDR3: TGTGCCAGCAGTCTCGCCCGGGCCTCCTATGGCTACACCTTC. Its translation is CASSLARASYGYTF.

Ten or more counts support this clonotype. This sequence joins TRBV5-1 and TRBJ1-2; weak D call: TRBD1 (5 bases). V was clipped by 2 bases and J by 5 bases, with 19 bases between them. Germline CDR1 and CDR2: SGHRS and YFSETQ. The CDR3 runs to 16 residues. The CDR3 loop reads CASSFGARTPVYGYTF. The CDR3, as DNA: TGCGCCAGCAGCTTCGGGGCCCGTACCCCCGTATATGGCTACACCTTC.